Listed below are T cell receptor beta chains from one sample, sequenced in a study of T cell responses to AZD1222 COVID-19 vaccine. Using immunoSEQ multiplex PCR, the repertoire was profiled, and TCRdb retains in-frame clones only, with some absent. The repertoire has around 140,000 clones, 90% to 95% of them found once; the top ten carry 1.5% to 2%. The sequencing used peripheral blood, collected on day 0 of AZD1222 vaccination. The source of these receptors is an adult in good health. Each CDR3 is given with its conserved first and last residue. D genes are given only for firm matches. For some rows the clone size is stated as once, few or many, or as a class when expanded; others skip it.

>-|TRBJ2-1|-|TRBV5-1
CASTTRDMSYNEQFF
TGCGCCAGCACTACCCGGGACATGTCCTACAATGAGCAGTTCTTC
>-|TRBJ1-2|TRBD1|TRBV10-3
CATRQGEDGYTF
TGTGCCACTCGACAGGGGGAGGATGGCTACACCTTC
>-|TRBJ1-6|-|TRBV18
CASSRIRDGLRPLHF
TGTGCCAGCTCACGCATCCGGGACGGGCTTAGACCCCTCCACTTT
>-|TRBJ2-3|TRBD1|TRBV5-4
CASSPSYGAGGPDTQYF
TGTGCCAGCAGCCCCAGCTACGGGGCAGGGGGCCCAGATACGCAGTATTTT
>-|TRBJ2-7|TRBD1|TRBV6-5
CASRRDSSYEQYF
TGTGCCAGCAGACGGGACAGCTCCTACGAGCAGTACTTC
>-|TRBJ2-1|-|TRBV14
CASSRRSPGPPYNEQFF
TGTGCCAGCAGCCGAAGATCCCCGGGGCCGCCTTACAATGAGCAGTTCTTC
>-|TRBJ2-5|-|TRBV2
CASSLRYQETQYF
TGTGCCAGCAGCTTGAGATACCAAGAGACCCAGTACTTC
>-|TRBJ1-2|-|TRBV28
CASSLSQELGYTF
TGTGCCAGCAGTTTAAGTCAGGAACTTGGCTACACCTTC
>-|TRBJ2-1|-|TRBV3-1/TRBV3-2
CASSQEMGGARLSYNEQFF
TGTGCCAGCAGCCAAGAAATGGGGGGGGCCCGCCTGTCCTACAATGAGCAGTTCTTC
>-|TRBJ1-6|-|TRBV7-6
CASNSGQGNSPLHF
-
>-|TRBJ2-5|TRBD2|TRBV7-8
CASTGQRGFQETQYF
TGTGCCAGCACGGGGCAGCGGGGGTTCCAGGAGACCCAGTACTTC
>-|TRBJ2-1|TRBD2|TRBV19
CASKLGGREQFF
TGTGCCAGCAAATTGGGGGGGAGGGAGCAGTTCTTC
>-|TRBJ2-1|TRBD2|TRBV10-3
CAINPGTRPSKSGSSYNEQFF
TGTGCCATCAACCCCGGGACTAGACCTTCCAAATCCGGGAGCTCCTACAATGAGCAGTTCTTC
>-|TRBJ2-3|TRBD2|TRBV9
CASSVAPSGSSTDTQYF
TGTGCCAGCAGCGTAGCGCCTAGCGGGAGCAGCACAGATACGCAGTATTTT
>-|TRBJ1-3|-|TRBV30
CALEARGGNTIYF
TGTGCCCTGGAGGCGCGAGGGGGAAACACCATATATTTT
>-|TRBJ1-1|TRBD1|TRBV5-1
CASSLFQGGMNTEAFF
TGCGCCAGCAGCTTGTTCCAGGGGGGGATGAACACTGAAGCTTTCTTT
>-|TRBJ2-1|-|TRBV9
CASSVALSSYNEQFF
TGTGCCAGCAGCGTGGCTTTGAGCTCCTACAATGAGCAGTTCTTC
>-|TRBJ2-5|-|TRBV18
CASSPPFKQASETQYF
TGTGCCAGCTCACCACCTTTTAAACAGGCTTCAGAGACCCAGTACTTC
>-|TRBJ1-2|-|TRBV20-1
CSASETGTYGYTF
TGCAGTGCTAGTGAGACAGGTACCTATGGCTACACCTTC
>few|TRBJ1-2|-|TRBV6-5
CASSSPAGLYTF
TGTGCCAGCAGTTCCCCGGCAGGCCTATACACCTTC
>-|TRBJ1-4|TRBD1|TRBV7-9
CASSLRQGNEKLFF
TGTGCCAGCAGCTTAAGACAGGGGAATGAAAAACTGTTTTTT
>-|TRBJ1-1|TRBD1|TRBV30
CAWGTGAFSSNTEAFF
TGTGCCTGGGGGACAGGGGCTTTCTCCTCGAACACTGAAGCTTTCTTT
>-|TRBJ2-1|TRBD2|TRBV6-2/TRBV6-3
CASSYAGLAGGAYNEQFF
TGTGCCAGCAGTTACGCGGGACTAGCGGGGGGCGCTTACAATGAGCAGTTCTTC
>once|TRBJ1-2|TRBD1|TRBV9
CASSITGTGNYGYTF
TGTGCCAGCAGCATAACCGGGACAGGCAACTATGGCTACACCTTC
>-|TRBJ2-7|-|TRBV7-7
CASSAQQGTQYF
TGTGCTAGCAGCGCCCAACAGGGAACCCAGTACTTC
>-|TRBJ1-5|-|TRBV19
CASSIGEGNQPQHF
TGTGCCAGTAGTATTGGGGAGGGCAATCAGCCCCAGCATTTT
>-|TRBJ1-1|TRBD1|TRBV5-4
CASSLGQGDFSEAFF
TGTGCCAGCAGCTTGGGCCAGGGGGACTTTTCTGAAGCTTTCTTT
>-|TRBJ1-6|-|TRBV6-2/TRBV6-3
CASSYRKTVGHSPLHF
TGTGCCAGCAGTTACCGAAAGACAGTCGGACATTCACCCCTCCACTTT
>-|TRBJ2-7|TRBD2|TRBV7-8
CASSHRTRLYEQYF
TGTGCCAGCAGCCACAGGACTAGACTCTACGAGCAGTACTTC
>-|TRBJ1-1|-|TRBV28
CASSLVVGRNTEAFF
TGTGCCAGCAGTTTGGTCGTAGGGAGGAACACTGAAGCTTTCTTT
>-|TRBJ2-5|TRBD2|TRBV11-2
CASRMVGSSGRSWETQYF
TGTGCCAGCAGGATGGTAGGGTCTAGCGGGAGATCGTGGGAGACCCAGTACTTC
>-|TRBJ2-7|-|TRBV2
CASSELAQRQYF
TGTGCCAGCAGTGAATTAGCGCAGAGGCAGTACTTC
>-|TRBJ2-2|TRBD1|TRBV2
CASILRGLLNTGELFF
TGTGCCAGCATTCTCAGGGGGCTTTTGAACACCGGGGAGCTGTTTTTT
>-|TRBJ2-1|-|TRBV4-1
CASSQDEDGNEQFF
TGCGCCAGCAGCCAAGATGAAGACGGCAATGAGCAGTTCTTC
>-|TRBJ1-1|-|TRBV2
CAISRRTEAFF
TGTGCCATCAGCCGTAGGACTGAAGCTTTCTTT
>-|TRBJ1-3|-|TRBV10-3
CAISLILTGNSGNTIYF
TGTGCCATCAGTTTAATCTTAACAGGGAACTCTGGAAACACCATATATTTT
>-|TRBJ1-1|-|TRBV7-9
CASSQPGLKVGEAFF
TGTGCCAGCAGCCAACCAGGTCTAAAGGTCGGTGAAGCTTTCTTT
>-|TRBJ1-2|TRBD1|TRBV25-1
CASSDVDRGQEGYTF
TGTGCCAGCAGTGATGTGGACAGGGGGCAGGAAGGCTACACCTTC
>-|TRBJ2-7|-|TRBV30
CAWSVWGSLVKQYF
TGTGCCTGGAGTGTTTGGGGCAGTTTGGTCAAGCAGTACTTC
>-|TRBJ2-3|-|TRBV24-1
CATSGRGADTQYF
TGTGCCACCAGTGGTCGAGGGGCAGATACGCAGTATTTT
>-|TRBJ1-2|-|TRBV19
CASSIRGRDWAYGYTF
TGTGCCAGTAGTATAAGGGGCCGGGACTGGGCCTATGGCTACACCTTC
>-|TRBJ1-2|-|TRBV4-2
CASSQDGGGWSYGYTF
TGTGCCAGCAGCCAAGATGGGGGCGGTTGGTCCTATGGCTACACCTTC
>-|TRBJ1-6|-|TRBV5-1
CASSPRSSSYNSPLHF
TGCGCCAGCAGCCCGCGGTCTAGCTCCTATAATTCACCCCTCCACTTT
>-|TRBJ2-7|-|TRBV7-9
CASSPLTYEQYF
TGTGCCAGCAGCCCCCTAACCTACGAGCAGTACTTC
>-|TRBJ2-1|TRBD2|TRBV5-1
CASSLGTSGTDEQFF
TGCGCCAGCAGCTTAGGGACTAGCGGGACAGATGAGCAGTTCTTC
>few|TRBJ1-1|-|TRBV7-9
CAGKGGHRDTEAFF
TGTGCCGGAAAGGGGGGGCATAGGGACACTGAAGCTTTCTTT
>-|TRBJ2-7|TRBD1|TRBV14
CASSQRPGQGSSYEQYF
TGTGCCAGCAGCCAACGTCCGGGACAGGGGTCTTCCTACGAGCAGTACTTC
>-|TRBJ1-5|-|TRBV10-3
CAISQEINQPQHF
TGTGCCATCAGTCAGGAGATCAATCAGCCCCAGCATTTT
>once|TRBJ2-2|TRBD2|TRBV28
CASTTSGGGTGELFF
TGTGCCAGCACCACCTCGGGGGGTGGAACCGGGGAGCTGTTTTTT
>once|TRBJ2-1|TRBD2|TRBV29-1
CSVAQRDYQFF
TGCAGCGTTGCGCAACGGGACTATCAGTTCTTC
>-|TRBJ2-1|-|TRBV19
CAIRQGGNEQFF
TGTGCCATCCGACAGGGAGGGAATGAGCAGTTCTTC
>-|TRBJ1-2|-|TRBV4-3
CASSQGSGAGYGYTF
TGCGCCAGCAGCCAAGGGAGTGGGGCCGGCTATGGCTACACCTTC
>-|TRBJ2-6|TRBD1|TRBV7-6
CASSDPGQASSGANVLTF
TGTGCCAGCAGCGATCCGGGACAGGCCTCCTCTGGGGCCAACGTCCTGACTTTC
>-|TRBJ2-7|-|TRBV15
CATSRDTGRGYEQYF
TGTGCCACCAGCAGGGACACGGGGAGGGGGTACGAGCAGTACTTC
>-|TRBJ1-2|-|TRBV7-2
CASSLARGYGYTF
TGTGCCAGCAGCTTAGCCAGGGGCTATGGCTACACCTTC